This T cell receptor (beta chain) was observed in a study of blood T cell repertoires in COVID-19. Study in general: Material from acute and convalescent COVID-19 was sourced from the United States, Italy and Spain.

This clone came up once. In the source study's methods: Quantification of nucleated cells was approximated via reference gene primer amplification. Data came from immunoSEQ multiplex PCR; TCRdb stores just in-frame clones and leaves some out. That table furnishes V, J and clone size, whereas the DNA furnished D and trimming. This repertoire shows more than 200,000 clones, 84% found once; its top ten account for 3.5% to 5%. Germline CDR1 and CDR2: MRHNA and SNTAGT. This CDR3 has 16 amino acids. Trimming took off 2 bases at V and 1 base at J, with 14 bases between the two ends. The V gene is TRBV6-4, the J gene TRBJ1-1, with D tentatively TRBD1 (6 bases). The TCR was taken from a man aged 55 to 70 with acute or convalescent COVID-19. Input material: peripheral blood. The CDR3 spells CASSDPPPDRNTEAFF. In DNA, the CDR3 is TGTGCCAGCAGTGACCCACCCCCGGACAGGAACACTGAAGCTTTCTTT.